Below, 17 T cell receptor beta chains from the same sample are listed, as sequenced in a study of cytomegalovirus exposure and HLA in healthy donors. The PCR employed 60 Vbeta primers together with 13 Jbeta primers. Sequenced by immunoSEQ multiplex PCR; TCRdb stores in-frame clones only, minus some. The table records some 160,000 clones, roughly 83% of them present only once. Material for sequencing was PBMCs. The receptors here all came from a woman between 18 and 29 years old in good health and CMV-seronegative.

The chain links TRBV5-1 to TRBJ1-5; perhaps TRBD1 as D (5 bases). The CDR3 loop spans 15 amino acids. Trimming left V 1 base short and J 4 bases short, with 12 bases between. Germline V lookup: CDR1 SGHRS, CDR2 YFSETQ. CDR3 sequence: CASSLNGGKNQPQHF. In DNA form, the CDR3 reads TGCGCCAGCAGCTTGAATGGGGGGAAAAATCAGCCCCAGCATTTT. Full variable domain (rest looked up from reference TRBV5-1 and TRBJ1-5): KAGVTQTPRYLIKTRGQQVTLSCSPISGHRSVSWYQQTPGQGLQFLFEYFSETQRNKGNFPGRFSGRQFSNSRSEMNVSTLELGDSALYLCASSLNGGKNQPQHFGDGTRLSIL.

This sequence joins TRBV27 and TRBJ1-2; the D gene is possibly TRBD1 (5 bases). The CDR3 has 15 residues. Trimming took 6 bases from V and 5 from J, leaving 19 bases between them. Germline lookup yields CDR1 MNHEY and CDR2 SMNVEV (reference sequence). CDR3 sequence: CASSSDILDYYGYTF. The CDR3, as DNA: TGTGCCAGCAGCTCGGACATCTTGGACTATTATGGCTACACCTTC.

The chain combines TRBV18 with TRBJ1-2, with a weak D call TRBD1 (6 bases). Trimming took off 8 bases at V and 4 bases at J, with 23 bases between the two ends. The CDR3 has 16 amino acids. Germline loops: CDR1 KGHSH, CDR2 LQKENI. CDR3 loop: CASTLPGGLSRYGYTF. CDR3 in DNA: TGTGCCAGCACTCTCCCGGGGGGCCTATCACGCTATGGCTACACCTTC.

Written as DNA, the CDR3 is TGCGCCAGCAGCCAAGATTTGCGGCAAGAGACCCAGTACTTC. Its protein product is CASSQDLRQETQYF. The chain recombines TRBV4-1 with TRBJ2-5; unclear D gene. Trimming pared 0 bases from V and 2 bases from J, leaving 7 bases between. The CDR3 length is 14 residues. Per the germline V gene, CDR1 is MGHRA and CDR2 is YSYEKL.

V usage is TRBV28 and J usage is TRBJ1-2; TRBD1 agrees at 7 bases. This CDR3 region has 13 residues. Germline CDR1 and CDR2: MDHEN and SYDVKM. J was trimmed by 4 bases and V by 6 bases; bases with no gene match: 5. This CDR3 is CASSSGTVYGYTF. The CDR3 nucleotides read TGTGCCAGCAGCTCTGGGACAGTCTATGGCTACACCTTC.

This chain links TRBV18 with TRBJ2-3, with 15 bases identical to TRBD2. The V segment lost 4 bases and the J segment 3 bases; nucleotides outside the gene matches: 11. CDR3 size: 19 residues. Per germline, CDR1 KGHSH and CDR2 LQKENI. The DNA of the CDR3 is TGTGCCAGCTCACTTGGGGACGGACTAGCGGGGGGGCCTACAGATACGCAGTATTTT. Amino acids: CASSLGDGLAGGPTDTQYF.

The CDR3 spells CASSIDGGQGVNQPQHF. CDR3 nucleotide sequence: TGTGCCAGTAGTATAGATGGAGGACAGGGGGTTAATCAGCCCCAGCATTTT. The chain combines TRBV19 with TRBJ1-5; 10 positions match TRBD1. The ends lost 0 bases at V and 4 bases at J; junction bases unmatched: 6. The CDR3 length is 17 residues. From germline, CDR1 is LNHDA and CDR2 SQIVND (reference sequence).

This chain joins TRBV5-6 and TRBJ2-2; D is unclear. The germline V and J ends were trimmed by 2 bases and 3 bases, with 5 bases remaining between them. This CDR3 has 13 residues. The germline CDR1 and CDR2 sequences are SGHDT and YYEEEE. CDR3 sequence: CASSFFDTGELFF. The DNA of the CDR3 is TGTGCCAGCAGCTTCTTTGACACCGGGGAGCTGTTTTTT.

V is TRBV9 and J is TRBJ1-2; 7 bases line up with TRBD1. Trimming removed 4 bases from V and 2 bases from J; junction bases left unmatched: 5. Germline loops: CDR1 SGDLS, CDR2 YYNGEE. This CDR3 is built from 14 residues. The CDR3 spells CASSRHRGNYGYTF. The CDR3 DNA reads TGTGCCAGCAGCAGACACAGGGGCAACTATGGCTACACCTTC. Based on the CDR3 plus reference TRBV9 and TRBJ1-2, the full variable domain is DSGVTQTPKHLITATGQRVTLRCSPRSGDLSVYWYQQSLDQGLQFLIQYYNGEERAKGNILERFSAQQFPDLHSELNLSSLELGDSALYFCASSRHRGNYGYTFGSGTRLTVV.

This clone occurred once. This chain joins TRBV18 and TRBJ1-2, with D perhaps matching TRBD1 (5 bases). CDR1 and CDR2 (germline): KGHSH, LQKENI. Between the trimmed V and J ends, which lost 3 bases and 4 bases, there was a span of 15 bases. The CDR3 contains 15 residues. The chain's CDR3 is CASSPGGAVGYGYTF. CDR3 bases: TGTGCCAGCTCACCGGGTGGGGCCGTGGGCTATGGCTACACCTTC. The full variable domain, its missing parts supplied by reference TRBV18 and TRBJ1-2, is NAGVMQNPRHLVRRRGQEARLRCSPMKGHSHVYWYRQLPEEGLKFMVYLQKENIIDESGMPKERFSAEFPKEGPSILRIQQVVRGDSAAYFCASSPGGAVGYGYTFGSGTRLTVV.

The chain couples TRBV5-1 to TRBJ2-7; D gene ambiguous. V lost 0 bases to trimming and J lost 0 bases, with 10 bases between them. The CDR3 contains 15 residues. Germline loops: CDR1 SGHRS, CDR2 YFSETQ. The CDR3 sequence is CASSLERRSSYEQYF. The DNA for the CDR3 is TGCGCCAGCAGCTTGGAACGTAGGAGCTCCTACGAGCAGTACTTC.

The chain couples TRBV6-6 to TRBJ2-1, with 9 positions matching TRBD1. Trimming at V came to 4 bases and at J to 7 bases, leaving 11 bases not matched to a gene. The V gene's germline CDR1 is MNHNY and CDR2 SVGAGI (reference sequence). The CDR3 is made up of 16 amino acids. The CDR3 reads CASSSGPGQGRNEQFF. The CDR3 DNA reads as TGTGCCAGCAGTTCCGGGCCGGGACAGGGACGGAATGAGCAGTTCTTC.

A remark on this clone: The germline gene is not matched at one end of the junction; a read error may be the cause. In nucleotides, the CDR3 is TGCGCCAGCCGCTTAACAGGGGGCAGCTCGGAGACCCAGTACTTC. Its translation is CASRLTGGSSETQYF. This chain links TRBV5-1 with TRBJ2-5; 9 nucleotides match TRBD1. Looked up from germline, CDR1 is SGHRS and CDR2 is YFSETQ. The CDR3 is 15 amino acids.

This chain joins TRBV6-5 and TRBJ2-1, with 7 nucleotides matching TRBD2. This CDR3 is built from 15 residues. J lost 6 bases, V lost 6 bases, and 11 bases had no gene match. Germline V CDR1 and CDR2: MNHEY, SVGAGI. Here the CDR3 reads CASRIAGTTLNEQFF. CDR3 nucleotides: TGTGCCAGCAGAATCGCCGGGACTACTCTCAATGAGCAGTTCTTC.

This clone has more than one count but fewer than ten. This chain links TRBV30 with TRBJ1-1; 10 bases map to TRBD1. V shed 4 bases, J shed 6 bases, and the junction held 14 bases outside the gene matches. Per germline, CDR1 GTSNPN and CDR2 SVGIG (reference sequence). The CDR3 loop spans 16 amino acids. CDR3 residues: CAWKLWGGQGSAEAFF. The DNA for the CDR3 is TGTGCCTGGAAGTTGTGGGGGGGACAGGGGAGCGCTGAAGCTTTCTTT.

V gene TRBV9 combines with J gene TRBJ1-1, with 7 bases that match TRBD1. CDR3 length: 14 amino acids. The V gene's germline CDR1 is SGDLS and CDR2 YYNGEE. Germline trimming cut 4 bases from V and 5 bases from J; bases unmatched to any gene: 8. The CDR3 coding sequence is TGTGCCAGCAGCCCGTCGGCAGGGGGGACTGAAGCTTTCTTT. It codes for CASSPSAGGTEAFF.

This chain connects TRBV7-9 to TRBJ2-7, with 7 bases fitting TRBD1. The CDR3 loop spans 16 amino acids. Germline CDR1 and CDR2: SEHNR and FQNEAQ (reference sequence). V lost 5 bases, J lost 5 bases, and 15 bases stayed unmatched. CDR3 DNA: TGTGCCAGCAGCACGACGCCGTCAGGGACAGCCCACGAGCAGTACTTC. It is translated as CASSTTPSGTAHEQYF.